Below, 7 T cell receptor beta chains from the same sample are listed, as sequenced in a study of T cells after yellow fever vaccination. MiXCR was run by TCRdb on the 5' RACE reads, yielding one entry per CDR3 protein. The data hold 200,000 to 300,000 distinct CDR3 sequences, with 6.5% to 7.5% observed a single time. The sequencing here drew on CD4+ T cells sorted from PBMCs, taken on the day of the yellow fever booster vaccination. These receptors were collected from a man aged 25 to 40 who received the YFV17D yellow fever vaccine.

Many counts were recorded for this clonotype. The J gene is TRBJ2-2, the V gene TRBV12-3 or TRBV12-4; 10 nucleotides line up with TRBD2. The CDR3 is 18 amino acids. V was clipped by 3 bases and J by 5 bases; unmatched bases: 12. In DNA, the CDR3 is TGTGCCAGCAGTTTCCAAAGCGGGGGGGCTGCGATTACCGGGGAGCTGTTTTTT. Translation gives CASSFQSGGAAITGELFF.

The CDR3 loop reads CSARASGRDSSYNEQFF. CDR3 nucleotide sequence: TGCAGTGCTAGGGCTAGCGGGAGGGACAGCTCCTACAATGAGCAGTTCTTC. The V and J genes are TRBV20-1 and TRBJ2-1; 12 bases are a match to TRBD2. With 3 bases clipped from V and 0 bases from J, the junction kept 6 bases outside the gene matches. The CDR3 totals 17 residues. CDR1 and CDR2 from the germline V gene are DFQATT and SNEGSKA (reference sequence).

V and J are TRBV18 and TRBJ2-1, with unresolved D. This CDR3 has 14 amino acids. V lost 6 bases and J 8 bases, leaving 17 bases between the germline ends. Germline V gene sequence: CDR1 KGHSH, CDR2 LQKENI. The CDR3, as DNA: TGTGCCAGCTCCCTACCTGGCAGGTTAGATGAGCAGTTCTTC. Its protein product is CASSLPGRLDEQFF.

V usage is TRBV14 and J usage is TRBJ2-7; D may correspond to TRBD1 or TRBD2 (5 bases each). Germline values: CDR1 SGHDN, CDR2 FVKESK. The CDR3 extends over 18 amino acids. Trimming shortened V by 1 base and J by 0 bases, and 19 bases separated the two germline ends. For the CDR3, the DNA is TGTGCCAGCAGCCAAGGAGGGCAGGGAACCCCGAGCTCCTACGAGCAGTACTTC. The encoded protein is CASSQGGQGTPSSYEQYF.

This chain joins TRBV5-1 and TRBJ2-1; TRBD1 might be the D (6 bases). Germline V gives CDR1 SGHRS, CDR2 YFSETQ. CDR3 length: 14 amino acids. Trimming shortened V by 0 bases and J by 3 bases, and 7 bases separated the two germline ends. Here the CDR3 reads CASSLGQVYNEQFF. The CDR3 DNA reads TGCGCCAGCAGCTTGGGACAGGTCTACAATGAGCAGTTCTTC.

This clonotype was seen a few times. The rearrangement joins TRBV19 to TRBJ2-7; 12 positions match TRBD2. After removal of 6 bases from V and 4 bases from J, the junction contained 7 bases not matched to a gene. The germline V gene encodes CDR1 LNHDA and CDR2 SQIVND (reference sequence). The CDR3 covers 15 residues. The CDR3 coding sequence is TGTGCCAGTAGCGTTGCCGGGACTAGCGGGTACGAGCAGTACTTC. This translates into CASSVAGTSGYEQYF.

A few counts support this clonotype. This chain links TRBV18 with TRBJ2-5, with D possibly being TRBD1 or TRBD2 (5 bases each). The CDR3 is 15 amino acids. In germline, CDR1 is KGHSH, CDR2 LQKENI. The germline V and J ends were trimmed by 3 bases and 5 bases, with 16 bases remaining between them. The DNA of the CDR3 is TGTGCCAGCTCACCCCCCGGGACCGTTCGGGAGACCCAGTACTTC. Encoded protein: CASSPPGTVRETQYF.